This T cell receptor (beta chain) is drawn from a study of blood T cells in healthy people across ages. Study details: When template switching was applied, about one barcoded beta molecule was captured per two T cells.

Using a J-beta primer mix together with a sample-barcoded 5' primer, a second PCR was run for about 6 to 12 cycles. TCRdb re-called the 5' RACE reads through MiXCR, storing one row per CDR3 protein. The sample records 1.5 million to 2 million distinct CDR3 sequences, 25% to 30% being singletons. The CDR3 is 14 residues long. V trimming: 5 bases; J trimming: 4 bases; junction bases outside the gene matches: 5. Germline CDR1 and CDR2: SGHKS and YYEKEE (reference sequence). This clonotype showed up many times. The receptor was derived from a woman aged 25 to 45 in good health. The sample taken for sequencing was blood. The chain recombines TRBV5-5 with TRBJ1-4, with TRBD1 matching 7 bases. DNA for the CDR3: TGTGCCAGCAGTACCGGGACAGATAATGAAAAACTGTTTTTT. Its protein product is CASSTGTDNEKLFF.